Presented here are 23 T cell receptor beta chains from one specimen sequenced in a study of blood T cell repertoires in COVID-19. TCRdb's table, derived via immunoSEQ multiplex PCR, lists solely in-frame clones and lacks some. This sample has fewer than 250,000 clones, with 83% found just once. The sequenced material came from peripheral blood. Every receptor here comes from a woman in her forties or fifties with acute or convalescent COVID-19.

The chain couples TRBV12-3 or TRBV12-4 to TRBJ2-7, with D possibly TRBD2 on 6 matching bases. There are 13 residues in the CDR3. Between the trimmed V and J ends, which lost 3 bases and 3 bases, there was a span of 9 bases. The CDR3 reads CASSFTGVYEQYF. The CDR3 coding sequence is TGTGCCAGCAGTTTCACGGGAGTCTACGAGCAGTACTTC.

The J gene is TRBJ2-3, the V gene TRBV3-1 (or the pseudogene TRBV3-2); D perhaps matches TRBD2 (6 bases). V lost 1 base and J 6 bases, leaving 11 bases between the germline ends. Germline values: CDR1 LGHDT, CDR2 YNNKEL (reference sequence). The CDR3 runs to 14 residues. CDR3: CASSQGGITDTQYF. In DNA, the CDR3 is TGTGCCAGCAGCCAAGGCGGGATCACTGATACGCAGTATTTT.

This sequence joins TRBV11-2 and TRBJ2-1; 8 nucleotides align to TRBD2. Trimming at V came to 0 bases and at J to 8 bases, leaving 9 bases not matched to a gene. The CDR3 runs to 16 residues. Germline CDR1 and CDR2: SGHAT and FQNNGV. The CDR3 DNA reads TGTGCCAGCAGCTTAGATGGGCTAGCGGGTTTGTATGAGCAGTTCTTC. Its protein product is CASSLDGLAGLYEQFF. Full variable domain (outside the CDR3, taken from reference TRBV11-2 and TRBJ2-1): EAGVAQSPRYKIIEKRQSVAFWCNPISGHATLYWYQQILGQGPKLLIQFQNNGVVDDSQLPKDRFSAERLKGVDSTLKIQPAKLEDSAVYLCASSLDGLAGLYEQFFGPGTRLTVL.

The V gene is TRBV7-3, the J gene TRBJ2-1; 12 bases align to TRBD2. The J segment lost 6 bases and the V segment lost 4 bases, leaving 7 bases of the junction unmatched. CDR3 length: 16 amino acids. Germline CDR1 reads SGHTA; CDR2 reads FQGTGA. CDR3 amino acids: CASSSPGLAGVNEQFF. The CDR3 bases are TGTGCCAGCAGCTCACCGGGACTAGCGGGTGTCAATGAGCAGTTCTTC.

This chain links TRBV6-5 with TRBJ1-4; D gene uncertain. The CDR3 covers 12 residues. The germline V and J ends were trimmed by 6 bases and 8 bases, with 10 bases remaining between them. CDR1 and CDR2 (germline): MNHEY, SVGAGI. Here the CDR3 reads CASSAYEEKLFF. In DNA, the CDR3 is TGTGCCAGCAGCGCGTACGAGGAAAAACTGTTTTTT.

This clone was observed a single time. This chain's CDR3 is CASSLSLAASYEQYF. Here the CDR3 DNA reads TGTGCCAGCAGCTTAAGCCTAGCGGCCTCCTACGAGCAGTACTTC. This chain uses TRBV7-9 with TRBJ2-7; 7 bases agree with TRBD2. Germline V gene sequence: CDR1 SEHNR, CDR2 FQNEAQ (reference sequence). J gave up 0 bases and V 2 bases, and 4 bases lay outside the gene matches. CDR3 size: 15 residues.

J is TRBJ2-7 and V is TRBV12-3 or TRBV12-4; D may be TRBD2 (5 bases). The CDR3 consists of 13 residues. V lost 3 bases, J lost 2 bases, and 8 bases lay in between. In nucleotides, the CDR3 is TGTGCCAGCAGTTTGGAGGAAACCTACGAGCAGTACTTC. It encodes CASSLEETYEQYF.

This chain links TRBV10-3 with TRBJ1-5; a weak D match, TRBD1 (5 bases). This CDR3 region has 16 residues. Germline V lookup: CDR1 ENHRY, CDR2 SYGVKD. V was trimmed by 3 bases and J by 1 base, leaving 13 bases between them. The CDR3 here is CAISDSRRDSNQPQHF. In DNA form, the CDR3 reads TGTGCCATCAGTGATTCCCGGCGGGACAGCAATCAGCCCCAGCATTTT.

The CDR3 sequence: CASTATGGTDTQYF. The CDR3 DNA follows: TGTGCCAGCACCGCGACAGGGGGCACAGATACGCAGTATTTT. J is TRBJ2-3 and V is TRBV5-4; TRBD1 matches at 8 bases. Germline V lookup: CDR1 SGHNT, CDR2 YYREEE (reference sequence). V lost 6 bases, J lost 1 base, and 4 bases stayed unmatched. This CDR3 contains 14 residues.

This clone was seen only a few times. The rearrangement joins TRBV18 to TRBJ2-2; TRBD1 might be the D (5 bases). Germline V gives CDR1 KGHSH, CDR2 LQKENI. Deletions cut 1 base from V and 4 bases from J, with 13 bases between. This CDR3 has 16 residues. The CDR3 bases are TGTGCCAGCTCACCACGGTCGACAGAGAGCACCGGGGAGCTGTTTTTT. Amino acids: CASSPRSTESTGELFF.

The rearrangement joins TRBV29-1 to TRBJ2-7; weak D call: TRBD1 (6 bases). Germline V gene data show CDR1 as SQVTM and CDR2 as ANQGSEA. Trimming stripped 4 bases from V and 5 bases from J, with 12 bases between. This CDR3 has 12 residues. The CDR3 bases are TGCAGCGTTGGCACAGGGATCCACGAGCAGTACTTC. It yields the protein CSVGTGIHEQYF.

Comment on this clone: Other nucleotide sequences in the sample specify the same CDR3. The rearrangement uses TRBV28 and TRBJ1-2, with a possible D match to TRBD1 (5 bases). Trimming removed 6 bases at V and 2 bases at J, with 7 bases between. Germline CDR1 reads MDHEN; CDR2 reads SYDVKM. This CDR3 region has 12 residues. The CDR3 DNA reads TGTGCCAGCAGAGACAGAAACTATGGCTACACCTTC. Amino acids: CASRDRNYGYTF.

The chain links TRBV12-3 or TRBV12-4 to TRBJ2-7, with a weak D call TRBD1 (6 bases). The CDR3 covers 12 residues. The V end lost 6 bases, the J end lost 3 bases, and 9 bases lay between the germline ends. Written as DNA, the CDR3 is TGTGCCAGCAGCGGACAGTTCTACGAGCAGTACTTC. It encodes CASSGQFYEQYF.

This clone has just a few counts. The chain couples TRBV7-9 to TRBJ1-1; TRBD1 agrees at 7 bases. Germline assignment: CDR1 SEHNR and CDR2 FQNEAQ (reference sequence). CDR3 length: 17 residues. V shed 5 bases, J shed 0 bases, and the junction held 12 bases outside the gene matches. CDR3 sequence reads: CASSPADRDPMNTEAFF. DNA for the CDR3: TGTGCCAGCAGCCCCGCCGACAGGGACCCCATGAACACTGAAGCTTTCTTT.

Points on this clone: Other DNA sequences within the sample encode an identical CDR3. The rearrangement joins TRBV6-5 to TRBJ2-1; tentative D call: TRBD2 (5 bases). CDR1 and CDR2 from the germline V gene are MNHEY and SVGAGI. The CDR3 extends over 15 amino acids. Trimming took off 0 bases at V and 0 bases at J, with 6 bases between the two ends. The CDR3 region is CASSYSGSSYNEQFF. DNA for the CDR3: TGTGCCAGCAGTTACTCGGGGAGCTCCTACAATGAGCAGTTCTTC.

This chain joins TRBV27 and TRBJ2-7; D perhaps matches TRBD2 (6 bases). Looked up from germline, CDR1 is MNHEY and CDR2 is SMNVEV (reference sequence). V gave up 8 bases and J gave up 3 bases, with 14 bases separating them. This CDR3 is 13 amino acids long. The CDR3 DNA follows: TGTGCCAGCGTAGGAGGGACCGTCTACGAGCAGTACTTC. Translation: CASVGGTVYEQYF.

The rearrangement joins TRBV6-1 to TRBJ2-5; 8 nucleotides align to TRBD1. V lost 2 bases to trimming and J lost 2 bases; unmatched junction nucleotides: 4. Germline CDR1 and CDR2: MNHNS and SASEGT. There are 15 residues in the CDR3. For the CDR3, the DNA is TGTGCCAGCAGTGAAAGGGACAGGAAACAAGAGACCCAGTACTTC. Its translation is CASSERDRKQETQYF.

The chain employs TRBV10-3 and TRBJ2-1, with TRBD2 matching 10 bases. V lost 2 bases to trimming and J lost 0 bases; unmatched junction nucleotides: 1. Germline V lookup: CDR1 ENHRY, CDR2 SYGVKD. This CDR3 comprises 16 residues. The CDR3 DNA is TGTGCCATCAGTGAGGCTAGCGGGAGCTCCTACAATGAGCAGTTCTTC. Translated, it gives CAISEASGSSYNEQFF.

This clone has a single count. The chain combines TRBV11-3 with TRBJ2-1, with 10 bases identical to TRBD2. J was trimmed by 12 bases and V by 2 bases; bases with no gene match: 13. Germline loops: CDR1 SGHNT, CDR2 YENEEA. The CDR3 length is 16 residues. In DNA, the CDR3 is TGTGCCAGCAGCTTATCGCTAGCGGGAGTGGCGGTTAGGCAGTTCTTC. It specifies CASSLSLAGVAVRQFF.

This chain uses TRBV5-1 with TRBJ2-5, with D hard to call. The CDR3 is 14 amino acids. V lost 4 bases to trimming and J lost 1 base, with 11 bases between them. CDR1 is SGHRS, CDR2 YFSETQ, per germline. For the CDR3, the DNA is TGCGCCAGCAGCCCCGCAGTGTCCCAAGAGACCCAGTACTTC. Translation: CASSPAVSQETQYF. The variable domain in full, completed from reference TRBV5-1 and TRBJ2-5, reads KAGVTQTPRYLIKTRGQQVTLSCSPISGHRSVSWYQQTPGQGLQFLFEYFSETQRNKGNFPGRFSGRQFSNSRSEMNVSTLELGDSALYLCASSPAVSQETQYFGPGTRLLVL.

V gene TRBV28 combines with J gene TRBJ2-1, with 11 positions matching TRBD2. Germline assignment: CDR1 MDHEN and CDR2 SYDVKM. V trimming: 8 bases; J trimming: 10 bases; junction bases outside the gene matches: 7. The CDR3 sequence is 13 residues long. The CDR3 DNA reads TGTGCCAGCTTTAGCGGGAGGGCCCGGGAGCAGTTCTTC. This encodes CASFSGRAREQFF.

The chain joins TRBV19 to TRBJ1-4; D is undetermined. V gave up 6 bases and J gave up 0 bases, with 11 bases separating them. The CDR3 runs to 15 residues. CDR1 is LNHDA and CDR2 is SQIVND in the germline V gene (reference sequence). CDR3 sequence reads: CASSHGVATNEKLFF. The CDR3 DNA sequence: TGTGCCAGTAGCCACGGAGTTGCAACTAATGAAAAACTGTTTTTT.

This clone has just one count. The chain links TRBV6-5 to TRBJ1-1; the D gene is possibly TRBD1 (6 bases). V lost 8 bases and J lost 5, with 18 bases in between. The CDR3 extends over 14 amino acids. Germline CDR1 MNHEY, CDR2 SVGAGI. The CDR3 protein is CASSRGGSGTEAFF. CDR3 DNA sequence: TGTGCCAGCTCGAGAGGGGGTTCGGGGACTGAAGCTTTCTTT.